A selection of T cell receptor beta chains follows, all from one sample in a study of cytomegalovirus exposure and HLA in healthy donors. Sequencing was performed with immunoSEQ multiplex PCR; in TCRdb, only in-frame clones are kept and a portion is missing. Among about 79,000 clones listed, more than 65% were seen once. The sample consisted of PBMCs. Every receptor here comes from a man in his sixties in good health and CMV-seronegative. Each CDR3 is given with its conserved first and last residue. Fields, in order: clone size, J gene, V gene, D gene, CDR3 DNA, CDR3 protein. A D gene is named only where the DNA matches it firmly. Some rows mark clone size as missing; the rest say once, few, many or name a class of expanded clone.

abundance: few
j_gene: TRBJ1-4
v_gene: TRBV5-5
d_gene: -
CDR3nt: TGTGCCAGCAGCTTTCCTGACAGAGAAGCAACTAATGAAAAACTGTTTTTT
CDR3aa: CASSFPDREATNEKLFF

abundance: -
j_gene: TRBJ1-4
v_gene: TRBV19
d_gene: -
CDR3nt: TGTGCCAGTAGGGACAGTGCTGAAAAACTGTTTTTT
CDR3aa: CASRDSAEKLFF

abundance: -
j_gene: TRBJ2-3
v_gene: TRBV5-1
d_gene: TRBD2
CDR3nt: TGCGCCAGCAGCGACGGGGACTACCTCACAGATACGCAGTATTTT
CDR3aa: CASSDGDYLTDTQYF

abundance: -
j_gene: TRBJ2-3
v_gene: TRBV5-6
d_gene: -
CDR3nt: TGTGCCAGCAGCTTGGGGTCTCAGGGATCGGATACGCAGTATTTT
CDR3aa: CASSLGSQGSDTQYF

abundance: -
j_gene: TRBJ2-2
v_gene: TRBV7-9
d_gene: TRBD2
CDR3nt: TGTGCCAGCAGCCGACTAGCGGGTAACACCGGGGAGCTGTTTTTT
CDR3aa: CASSRLAGNTGELFF

abundance: -
j_gene: TRBJ1-4
v_gene: TRBV27
d_gene: -
CDR3nt: TGTGCCAGCAGGACAGGTGCAACTAATGAAAAACTGTTTTTT
CDR3aa: CASRTGATNEKLFF

abundance: few
j_gene: TRBJ2-5
v_gene: TRBV5-6
d_gene: -
CDR3nt: TGTGCCAGCAGCACCCCCCGGGGGCAAGAGACCCAGTACTTC
CDR3aa: CASSTPRGQETQYF

abundance: -
j_gene: TRBJ2-5
v_gene: TRBV5-1
d_gene: -
CDR3nt: TGCGCCAGCAGCTTGTTATACCAAGAGACCCAGTACTTC
CDR3aa: CASSLLYQETQYF

abundance: -
j_gene: TRBJ2-7
v_gene: TRBV2
d_gene: TRBD1
CDR3nt: TGTGCCAGCAGTTTCCCCTCCCGGGACAGCTCCTACGAGCAGTACTTC
CDR3aa: CASSFPSRDSSYEQYF

abundance: -
j_gene: TRBJ2-1
v_gene: TRBV5-4
d_gene: TRBD2
CDR3nt: TGTGCCAGCAGTTTGGGGACTAGCGGGGGGGTTGAGCAGTTCTTC
CDR3aa: CASSLGTSGGVEQFF

abundance: -
j_gene: TRBJ2-2
v_gene: TRBV28
d_gene: -
CDR3nt: TGTGCCAGCAGCTCTACCGGGACACCCACCGGGGAGCTGTTTTTT
CDR3aa: CASSSTGTPTGELFF

abundance: -
j_gene: TRBJ2-4
v_gene: TRBV2
d_gene: TRBD2
CDR3nt: TGTGCCAGCAGGAAGGCTAGCGGGGGGGAGGGCAAAAACATTCAGTACTTC
CDR3aa: CASRKASGGEGKNIQYF

abundance: -
j_gene: TRBJ2-1
v_gene: TRBV19
d_gene: -
CDR3nt: TGTGCCAGTACGGCCTACAATGAGCAGTTCTTC
CDR3aa: CASTAYNEQFF

abundance: -
j_gene: TRBJ2-7
v_gene: TRBV5-4
d_gene: TRBD1
CDR3nt: TGTGCCAGCAGACCTACGCTGACAGGGTATTACTACGAGCAGTACTTC
CDR3aa: CASRPTLTGYYYEQYF

abundance: -
j_gene: TRBJ1-4
v_gene: TRBV7-6
d_gene: TRBD1
CDR3nt: TGTGCCAGCAGCCGAAACCTTCCGACAGGGGGTAATTCAGAACTGTTTTTT
CDR3aa: CASSRNLPTGGNSELFF

abundance: few
j_gene: TRBJ2-7
v_gene: TRBV29-1
d_gene: TRBD2
CDR3nt: TGCAGCGTTGTAGCGGGAGCAGGCTCCTACGAGCAGTACTTC
CDR3aa: CSVVAGAGSYEQYF

abundance: -
j_gene: TRBJ1-5
v_gene: TRBV19
d_gene: TRBD1
CDR3nt: TGTGCCAGTAGAGACAGGGGGAATAATCAGCCCCAGCATTTT
CDR3aa: CASRDRGNNQPQHF

abundance: -
j_gene: TRBJ2-5
v_gene: TRBV6-1
d_gene: -
CDR3nt: TGTGCCAGCAGTGAAGAGGGGCTGGGGATTGTGGGCCAAGAGACCCAGTACTTC
CDR3aa: CASSEEGLGIVGQETQYF

abundance: few
j_gene: TRBJ1-5
v_gene: TRBV7-2
d_gene: TRBD1
CDR3nt: TGTGCCAGCAGCGCGACAGGGGGCTTAGGTCAGCCCCAGCATTTT
CDR3aa: CASSATGGLGQPQHF

abundance: -
j_gene: TRBJ2-7
v_gene: TRBV6-5
d_gene: TRBD2
CDR3nt: TGTGCCAGCAGTTACTCGTTGCGGGAGGGGGGCGAGCAGTACTTC
CDR3aa: CASSYSLREGGEQYF

abundance: -
j_gene: TRBJ1-1
v_gene: TRBV19
d_gene: TRBD1
CDR3nt: TGTGCCAGTAGTCTCCGACAGGGAGACACTGAAGCTTTCTTT
CDR3aa: CASSLRQGDTEAFF

abundance: few
j_gene: TRBJ1-5
v_gene: TRBV2
d_gene: TRBD1
CDR3nt: TGTGCCAGCAGTGTAATTCCACAGGGGGCAGGGAATCAGCCCCAGCATTTT
CDR3aa: CASSVIPQGAGNQPQHF

abundance: -
j_gene: TRBJ2-2
v_gene: TRBV5-4
d_gene: -
CDR3nt: TGTGCCAGCAGCTTTAAGGGGGACACCGGGGAGCTGTTTTTT
CDR3aa: CASSFKGDTGELFF

abundance: -
j_gene: TRBJ1-5
v_gene: TRBV19
d_gene: -
CDR3nt: TGTGCCAGTAGTATACCTTCGACAGAATCTAATCAGCCCCAGCATTTT
CDR3aa: CASSIPSTESNQPQHF

abundance: once
j_gene: TRBJ1-5
v_gene: TRBV19
d_gene: TRBD1
CDR3nt: TGTGCCAGTAGACCTGGGGGACAGGGACCTCAGCCCCAGCATTTT
CDR3aa: CASRPGGQGPQPQHF

abundance: once
j_gene: TRBJ2-7
v_gene: TRBV20-1
d_gene: -
CDR3nt: TGCAGTGCCCTGGAGGGGTACGAGCAGTACTTC
CDR3aa: CSALEGYEQYF

abundance: few
j_gene: TRBJ1-1
v_gene: TRBV19
d_gene: TRBD1
CDR3nt: TGTGCCAGTAGGGGCCCGGGACAGGGGGGGCCTGAAGCTTTCTTT
CDR3aa: CASRGPGQGGPEAFF

abundance: -
j_gene: TRBJ1-5
v_gene: TRBV6-5
d_gene: TRBD1
CDR3nt: TGTGCCAGCAGTCAAAGACAGGGACCGGGTCAGCCCCAGCATTTT
CDR3aa: CASSQRQGPGQPQHF

abundance: -
j_gene: TRBJ2-2
v_gene: TRBV5-1
d_gene: TRBD2
CDR3nt: TGCGCCAGCAGCTCTAGCGGGGCGAACACCGGGGAGCTGTTTTTT
CDR3aa: CASSSSGANTGELFF

abundance: -
j_gene: TRBJ1-6
v_gene: TRBV5-6
d_gene: TRBD1
CDR3nt: TGTGCCAGCAACTTCGACAGGGGTAATTCACCCCTTCACTTT
CDR3aa: CASNFDRGNSPLHF

abundance: -
j_gene: TRBJ1-1
v_gene: TRBV9
d_gene: -
CDR3nt: TGTGCCAGCAGCGCCCTAAGGGGGGGTTCCCGGGACACTGAAGCTTTCTTT
CDR3aa: CASSALRGGSRDTEAFF

abundance: -
j_gene: TRBJ2-5
v_gene: TRBV27
d_gene: -
CDR3nt: TGTGCCAGCAAACCCCTATTGGGTGCCGGGCAAGAGACCCAGTACTTC
CDR3aa: CASKPLLGAGQETQYF

abundance: -
j_gene: TRBJ2-3
v_gene: TRBV6-1
d_gene: -
CDR3nt: TGTGCCACAGCGCAGAACTGGGGCCCAGATACGCAGTATTTT
CDR3aa: CATAQNWGPDTQYF

abundance: -
j_gene: TRBJ2-5
v_gene: TRBV7-7
d_gene: -
CDR3nt: TGTGCCAGCAGCTTAACTCAACAAGAGACCCAGTACTTC
CDR3aa: CASSLTQQETQYF

abundance: once
j_gene: TRBJ2-2
v_gene: TRBV18
d_gene: -
CDR3nt: TGTGCCAGCTCACCCCAGGACTTCGGGGAGCTGTTTTTT
CDR3aa: CASSPQDFGELFF

abundance: -
j_gene: TRBJ1-2
v_gene: TRBV28
d_gene: -
CDR3nt: TGTGCCAGCAGACTATCTACAAGAGAACAACGGGGTCGGGGCTACACCTTC
CDR3aa: CASRLSTREQRGRGYTF

abundance: -
j_gene: TRBJ2-5
v_gene: TRBV5-1
d_gene: -
CDR3nt: TGCGCCAGCAGCTTCCAGGGCCGGGAGACCCAGTACTTC
CDR3aa: CASSFQGRETQYF

abundance: -
j_gene: TRBJ2-1
v_gene: TRBV5-1
d_gene: TRBD2
CDR3nt: TGCGCCAGCAGCTTGGCCCCAACTGGGGGGACTAGCAGCAATGAGCAGTTCTTC
CDR3aa: CASSLAPTGGTSSNEQFF

abundance: -
j_gene: TRBJ2-1
v_gene: TRBV6-5
d_gene: -
CDR3nt: TGTGCCAGCAGATCCGTTGAGGCCCTCATCAATGAGCAGTTCTTC
CDR3aa: CASRSVEALINEQFF

abundance: -
j_gene: TRBJ2-2
v_gene: TRBV4-3
d_gene: -
CDR3nt: TGCGCCAGCAGCCAAGATCTGAGTGGTTCCGGGGAGCTGTTTTTT
CDR3aa: CASSQDLSGSGELFF

abundance: -
j_gene: TRBJ2-7
v_gene: TRBV7-8
d_gene: -
CDR3nt: TGTGCCAGCGGCCGAAGTTACGAGCAGTACTTC
CDR3aa: CASGRSYEQYF

abundance: -
j_gene: TRBJ2-6
v_gene: TRBV7-6
d_gene: TRBD1
CDR3nt: TGTGCCAGCAGCTTAGCAGGAAGGGGGCCTCGAACTGGGGCCAACGTCCTGACTTTC
CDR3aa: CASSLAGRGPRTGANVLTF

abundance: -
j_gene: TRBJ2-3
v_gene: TRBV15
d_gene: TRBD1
CDR3nt: TGTGCCACCAGCAGAGAGTCTTGGACAGGGCCCACAGATACGCAGTATTTT
CDR3aa: CATSRESWTGPTDTQYF

abundance: -
j_gene: TRBJ2-7
v_gene: TRBV7-9
d_gene: -
CDR3nt: TGTGCCAGCAGCGACGCCAGCGCCCTGGAGGTATACGAGCAGTACTTC
CDR3aa: CASSDASALEVYEQYF

abundance: -
j_gene: TRBJ2-2
v_gene: TRBV7-9
d_gene: TRBD1
CDR3nt: TGTGCCAGCAGCCTCCGGGACAGGGGAGGCGGGGAGCTGTTTTTT
CDR3aa: CASSLRDRGGGELFF

abundance: -
j_gene: TRBJ1-3
v_gene: TRBV19
d_gene: -
CDR3nt: TGTGCCAGTAGTCTGGCTAGCAGTGTCAACACCATATATTTT
CDR3aa: CASSLASSVNTIYF

abundance: -
j_gene: TRBJ2-3
v_gene: TRBV15
d_gene: TRBD1
CDR3nt: TGTGCCACCAGCAGGGGGACAGGGGCTAGCACAGATACGCAGTATTTT
CDR3aa: CATSRGTGASTDTQYF

abundance: -
j_gene: TRBJ2-2
v_gene: TRBV6-4
d_gene: -
CDR3nt: TGTGCCAGCAGTGTAACTAATGGAGCCGGGGAGCTGTTTTTT
CDR3aa: CASSVTNGAGELFF

abundance: -
j_gene: TRBJ2-7
v_gene: TRBV5-1
d_gene: TRBD1
CDR3nt: TGCGCCAGCAGTTCAGGGGACAGGGTCTACGAGCAGTACTTC
CDR3aa: CASSSGDRVYEQYF

abundance: -
j_gene: TRBJ2-2
v_gene: TRBV5-1
d_gene: TRBD1
CDR3nt: TGCGCCAGCAGCCGCCGGACAGGGATGGTCGGGGAGCTGTTTTTT
CDR3aa: CASSRRTGMVGELFF

abundance: -
j_gene: TRBJ2-3
v_gene: TRBV5-1
d_gene: TRBD1
CDR3nt: TGCGCCAGCAGCTTGGGAGGGACAGGGCTCGATACGCAGTATTTT
CDR3aa: CASSLGGTGLDTQYF

abundance: -
j_gene: TRBJ1-1
v_gene: TRBV19
d_gene: -
CDR3nt: TGTGCCAGTAGTGAGGGACAGAACACTGAAGCTTTCTTT
CDR3aa: CASSEGQNTEAFF

abundance: -
j_gene: TRBJ1-2
v_gene: TRBV7-9
d_gene: TRBD1
CDR3nt: TGTGCCAGCAGCTTCGGCCAGGGGGCCTTGGAAGGCTACACCTTC
CDR3aa: CASSFGQGALEGYTF